The T cell receptor (beta chain) described here comes from a study of response to subunit inactivated influenza vaccine. The CDR3 runs to 15 residues. The germline gives CDR1 KGHDR, CDR2 SFDVKD. The V gene lost 4 bases and the J gene lost 2 bases, with 11 bases spanning the gap. This clonotype was picked up a small number of times. One entry per CDR3 protein results from TCRdb running MiXCR on the RT-PCR reads. The sample yields just over 300,000 distinct CDR3 sequences, 22% seen once. The specimen comprised PBMCs from blood, sampled 21 months after vaccination. The clonotype comes from a man between 50 and 70 years old who received an inactivated influenza vaccine. This sequence joins TRBV24-1 and TRBJ1-3, with D tentatively TRBD1 (5 bases). CDR3 amino acids: CATSENRNTGNTIYF. The CDR3 coding sequence is TGTGCCACCAGTGAGAACAGGAACACTGGAAACACCATATATTTT.